This T cell receptor beta chain appears in the sequencing data of a study of blood T cell repertoires in COVID-19. About this clone itself: This sample also contains other DNA sequences that code for the same CDR3.

Clones were sequenced by immunoSEQ multiplex PCR, and TCRdb holds only the in-frame ones, with some missing. Found here are 450,000 or so clones, roughly 89% of them singletons; the top ten hold roughly 1%. Those enrolled in Seattle joined during active infection and were followed longitudinally afterward. V shed 1 base and J shed 5 bases, with 5 bases lying between them. Germline loops: CDR1 SGHTA, CDR2 FQGNSA. This CDR3 has 12 amino acids. The rearrangement joins TRBV7-2 to TRBJ1-2; D is unresolved. The sequenced sample was peripheral blood. This sequence originates from a man aged 18 to 35 with COVID-19, enrolled during active disease. This CDR3 reads CASSLGGYGYTF. In DNA form, the CDR3 reads TGTGCCAGCAGCTTAGGAGGTTATGGCTACACCTTC.